This TCR beta chain emerged from a study of cytotoxic CD8 clonotypes in ibrutinib-treated CLL. Germline CDR1 SGHAT, CDR2 FQDESV (reference sequence). V lost 3 bases to trimming and J lost 9 bases, with 8 bases between them. The CDR3 extends over 12 amino acids. Assay: immunoSEQ multiplex PCR; the TCRdb copy retains only in-frame clones and omits some. The sample holds 110,000 to 150,000 clones, approximately 89% seen once. The chain is built from TRBV11-1 and TRBJ2-2; D not certain. This TCR came from a human donor with chronic lymphocytic leukemia. Sequenced material: PBMCs, taken after 12 months of ibrutinib treatment. CDR3 in DNA: TGTGCCAGCAGCTTTAGTACCCGGGAGCTGTTTTTT. Protein: CASSFSTRELFF.